These T cell receptor beta chains were read from a single sample in a study of T cell changes during pregnancy in multiple sclerosis. Sequenced by immunoSEQ multiplex PCR; TCRdb stores in-frame clones only, minus some. The sample lists around 31,000 clones; 93% were seen once. Sequencing was performed on CD4+ T cells from peripheral blood mononuclear cells, taken in the second trimester of pregnancy. The origin of the receptors is a female donor with multiple sclerosis, enrolled in a pregnancy study. Each CDR3 is given with its conserved first and last residue. The D gene is left open where the match is weak. Only part of the rows carry a size: once, few, many, or a class if the clone is expanded.

D gene: -
clone size: -
J gene: TRBJ1-4
V gene: TRBV18
CDR3 DNA: TGTGCCAGCTCACCCCCGGGTACAGGGCGAAATGAAAAACTGTTTTTT
CDR3 protein: CASSPPGTGRNEKLFF

D gene: -
clone size: -
J gene: TRBJ1-1
V gene: TRBV19
CDR3 DNA: TGTGCCAGTAGTTTCCCTAGGTCGGGACAGAACACTGAAGCTTTCTTT
CDR3 protein: CASSFPRSGQNTEAFF

D gene: TRBD2
clone size: -
J gene: TRBJ2-3
V gene: TRBV27
CDR3 DNA: TGTGCCAGCAGTTCCCACCTTGGGACTAGCGGGAGGGCCCGTACAGATACGCAGTATTTT
CDR3 protein: CASSSHLGTSGRARTDTQYF

D gene: -
clone size: -
J gene: TRBJ1-1
V gene: TRBV28
CDR3 DNA: TGTGCCACCACCTGGGGGACACCCAACACTGAAGCTTTCTTT
CDR3 protein: CATTWGTPNTEAFF

D gene: TRBD1
clone size: once
J gene: TRBJ1-1
V gene: TRBV6-1
CDR3 DNA: TGTGCCAGCAATTCCGGGACAGCAGCTTTCTTT
CDR3 protein: CASNSGTAAFF

D gene: -
clone size: -
J gene: TRBJ1-1
V gene: TRBV5-4
CDR3 DNA: TGTGCCAGCAGCGTACCCACGGGAATTAACACTGAAGCTTTCTTT
CDR3 protein: CASSVPTGINTEAFF

D gene: TRBD1
clone size: -
J gene: TRBJ2-5
V gene: TRBV2
CDR3 DNA: TGTGCCAGCTCCCGGGCGGGACAGGGCCAAGAGACCCAGTACTTC
CDR3 protein: CASSRAGQGQETQYF

D gene: -
clone size: once
J gene: TRBJ2-6
V gene: TRBV19
CDR3 DNA: TGTGCCAGTAGTATCCCTGGGCTGGCTGGGGCCAACGTCCTGACTTTC
CDR3 protein: CASSIPGLAGANVLTF

D gene: -
clone size: -
J gene: TRBJ1-2
V gene: TRBV28
CDR3 DNA: TGTGCCAGCAGTTCACAGGTCCCTGGCTACACCTTC
CDR3 protein: CASSSQVPGYTF

D gene: TRBD2
clone size: -
J gene: TRBJ2-1
V gene: TRBV5-4
CDR3 DNA: TGTGCCAGCAGACCCCTCCTAGCGGGAGGACTCAGCTCCTACAATGAGCAGTTCTTC
CDR3 protein: CASRPLLAGGLSSYNEQFF

D gene: -
clone size: -
J gene: TRBJ2-1
V gene: TRBV4-1
CDR3 DNA: TGCGCCAGCAGCCAAGATAGAGGAGGGGGGGCGGTGCGGAGCTCCTACAATGAGCAGTTCTTC
CDR3 protein: CASSQDRGGGAVRSSYNEQFF

D gene: TRBD1
clone size: -
J gene: TRBJ2-2
V gene: TRBV4-3
CDR3 DNA: TGCGCCAGCAGCCAAGTAGGCGGGACAGGGAGCACCGGGGAGCTGTTTTTT
CDR3 protein: CASSQVGGTGSTGELFF

D gene: TRBD1
clone size: -
J gene: TRBJ2-7
V gene: TRBV5-1
CDR3 DNA: TGCGCCAGCAGCATGACAGGGGGCGAGCAGTACTTC
CDR3 protein: CASSMTGGEQYF

D gene: -
clone size: -
J gene: TRBJ1-3
V gene: TRBV13
CDR3 DNA: TGTGCCAGCAGCCCCTCGGAGTGGGGAAACACCATATATTTT
CDR3 protein: CASSPSEWGNTIYF

D gene: TRBD2
clone size: -
J gene: TRBJ2-7
V gene: TRBV7-9
CDR3 DNA: TGTGCCAGCAGCCGGGGGGGGTCTCCCGAGCAGTACTTC
CDR3 protein: CASSRGGSPEQYF

D gene: TRBD2
clone size: once
J gene: TRBJ2-1
V gene: TRBV27
CDR3 DNA: TGTGCCAGCAGTTTTAGTAGCGGGAGGCGGTTCTTC
CDR3 protein: CASSFSSGRRFF

D gene: -
clone size: -
J gene: TRBJ1-5
V gene: TRBV6-1
CDR3 DNA: TGTGCCAGCAGTGAAGCGGGACATAGCAATCAGCCCCAGCATTTT
CDR3 protein: CASSEAGHSNQPQHF

D gene: TRBD1
clone size: -
J gene: TRBJ2-3
V gene: TRBV25-1
CDR3 DNA: TGTGCCAGTCGGGACAGGGGGACAGATACGCAGTATTTT
CDR3 protein: CASRDRGTDTQYF

D gene: -
clone size: -
J gene: TRBJ1-5
V gene: TRBV28
CDR3 DNA: TGTGCCAGCAGTTTACTCCGGGGTAATCAGCCCCAGCATTTT
CDR3 protein: CASSLLRGNQPQHF

D gene: -
clone size: -
J gene: TRBJ1-1
V gene: TRBV5-1
CDR3 DNA: TGCGCCAGCAGCCGGGGGACGAACACTGAAGCTTTCTTT
CDR3 protein: CASSRGTNTEAFF

D gene: TRBD1
clone size: -
J gene: TRBJ1-2
V gene: TRBV15
CDR3 DNA: TGTGCCACCAGCAGAGAGGTACAGGGGAAGGCTGGCTACACCTTC
CDR3 protein: CATSREVQGKAGYTF

D gene: -
clone size: -
J gene: TRBJ2-7
V gene: TRBV29-1
CDR3 DNA: TGCAGCGCCCAGGGGACCTTTTACGAGCAGTACTTC
CDR3 protein: CSAQGTFYEQYF

D gene: TRBD1
clone size: -
J gene: TRBJ1-3
V gene: TRBV5-1
CDR3 DNA: TGCGCCAGCAGCTTGTATTGGCAGGGGGCTTCTGGAAACACCATATATTTT
CDR3 protein: CASSLYWQGASGNTIYF

D gene: TRBD2
clone size: -
J gene: TRBJ2-7
V gene: TRBV2
CDR3 DNA: TGTGCCAGCAGCAGACTAGCGGGAGGGCCATTTTCCTACGAGCAGTACTTC
CDR3 protein: CASSRLAGGPFSYEQYF

D gene: TRBD2
clone size: -
J gene: TRBJ2-4
V gene: TRBV5-1
CDR3 DNA: TGCGCCAGCAGCCCCGGGACTAGCGGGAGGGTTAGTAACATTCAGTACTTC
CDR3 protein: CASSPGTSGRVSNIQYF

D gene: TRBD1
clone size: -
J gene: TRBJ1-1
V gene: TRBV28
CDR3 DNA: TGTGCCAGCAGTCCCGGGACAGGGGTCGGAGGCACTGAAGCTTTCTTT
CDR3 protein: CASSPGTGVGGTEAFF

D gene: TRBD1
clone size: -
J gene: TRBJ2-2
V gene: TRBV5-1
CDR3 DNA: TGCGCCAGCAGCCTCCGACAGGGGATCGGGGAGCTGTTTTTT
CDR3 protein: CASSLRQGIGELFF

D gene: TRBD1
clone size: -
J gene: TRBJ2-7
V gene: TRBV19
CDR3 DNA: TGTGCCAGTAGTAGAGTCAGGGGGCCCTACGAGCAGTACTTC
CDR3 protein: CASSRVRGPYEQYF

D gene: TRBD2
clone size: -
J gene: TRBJ2-5
V gene: TRBV5-8
CDR3 DNA: TGTGCCAGCAGCCCCGCCCGACTAGCGGAGGGGGAGACCCAGTACTTC
CDR3 protein: CASSPARLAEGETQYF

D gene: -
clone size: -
J gene: TRBJ1-2
V gene: TRBV7-9
CDR3 DNA: TGTGCCAGCAGCTTAGGACGGGACTATGGCTACACCTTC
CDR3 protein: CASSLGRDYGYTF

D gene: -
clone size: -
J gene: TRBJ1-5
V gene: TRBV12-1
CDR3 DNA: TGTGCCAGCAGCCCTGACAGGGTTAGCAATCAGCCCCAGCATTTT
CDR3 protein: CASSPDRVSNQPQHF

D gene: TRBD1
clone size: -
J gene: TRBJ1-2
V gene: TRBV28
CDR3 DNA: TGTGCCAGCAGGTCCGGGACAGGGTTTGGTGGCTACACCTTC
CDR3 protein: CASRSGTGFGGYTF

D gene: TRBD1
clone size: -
J gene: TRBJ2-2
V gene: TRBV7-2
CDR3 DNA: TGTGCCAGCAGCGGACAGGGGGCGCGGAACACCGGGGAGCTGTTTTTT
CDR3 protein: CASSGQGARNTGELFF

D gene: TRBD1
clone size: -
J gene: TRBJ2-7
V gene: TRBV2
CDR3 DNA: TGTGCCAGCAAGGGACAGGGGGCGAACTCCTACGAGCAGTACTTC
CDR3 protein: CASKGQGANSYEQYF

D gene: TRBD2
clone size: -
J gene: TRBJ2-7
V gene: TRBV10-2
CDR3 DNA: TGCGCCAGCAGTGCGGGTAGCGGGAGCTCCTACGAGCAGTACTTC
CDR3 protein: CASSAGSGSSYEQYF

D gene: -
clone size: -
J gene: TRBJ1-6
V gene: TRBV5-4
CDR3 DNA: TGTGCCAGCAGCTTGGATCGGGTACGCTCACCCCTCCACTTT
CDR3 protein: CASSLDRVRSPLHF

D gene: TRBD1
clone size: once
J gene: TRBJ1-2
V gene: TRBV29-1
CDR3 DNA: TGCAGCGTGGGTCCGACAGGGAAAGGCTACACCTTC
CDR3 protein: CSVGPTGKGYTF

D gene: TRBD1
clone size: -
J gene: TRBJ1-1
V gene: TRBV7-9
CDR3 DNA: TGTGCCAGCAGCCCGTGGACAGGGGAAGCTTTCTTT
CDR3 protein: CASSPWTGEAFF

D gene: TRBD1
clone size: -
J gene: TRBJ2-6
V gene: TRBV7-8
CDR3 DNA: TGTGCCAGCAGCCCCAAGAGGGGACAGGGGGCAGGAAGTGGGGCCAACGTCCTGACTTTC
CDR3 protein: CASSPKRGQGAGSGANVLTF

D gene: -
clone size: -
J gene: TRBJ2-7
V gene: TRBV6-1
CDR3 DNA: TGTGCCAGCAGGGGGGACATCGAGCAGTACTTC
CDR3 protein: CASRGDIEQYF